The following is a T cell receptor (beta chain) sequence with its context. This clone was seen a handful of times. Its antigen is not yet known. Base qualities are not recorded, but no much larger clone differs from it by a single base. In the same sample, other DNA sequences code for this CDR3. The donors were healthy, HIV-negative adults who had no recently reported acute infections or vaccinations. Every donor was a Caucasian adult residing in Nashville, Tennessee, USA. CD4+ T cells were enriched through magnetic negative selection, after which naive cells were positively selected on CD45RA and the remaining negative fraction served as the memory subset. Blood was obtained by leukapheresis, after which PBMCs were separated by Ficoll-Histopaque density gradient centrifugation and cryopreserved in liquid nitrogen vapor phase. Analytical flow cytometry was used to check the purity and quantity of each magnetically sorted T cell population. Genomic DNA was isolated from every sorted fraction and measured by UV absorbance on a Nanodrop 2000c.

Using the deep immunoSEQ assay, multiplex PCR amplified TCR CDR3 regions from genomic DNA. Extracted genomic DNA from each cell subset was spread evenly across all wells of several immunoSEQ 96-well plates, with each plate serving as a replicate. For sorted subsets, approximately 210 ng of genomic DNA, equivalent to roughly 33,000 T cell genomes, went into each replicate PCR. Purified libraries were quantified with a Qubit 3.0 fluorometer, sized on a Bioanalyzer 2100, and re-quantified with the KAPA Library Quantification kit. A separate single-read 150-cycle Illumina NextSeq 550 flow cell was used to sequence each immunoSEQ 96-well plate. The original pipeline was this. Because only junctional sequences without quality scores were contained in the immunoSEQ output, filtering matching that applied to full-length reads could not be performed. Sequences were annotated with PyIR, a Python wrapper for IgBLAST v1.9, and V/J genes and CDR3 were assigned using IMGT germline references. Any read was removed if the V/J assignment was weak (E-value above 1e-6), the CDR3 was missing, or the read contained stop codons, out-of-frame junctions, or ambiguous translated residues. V3J clonotypes were defined as sequences sharing the same inferred V gene, J gene, and CDR3 amino acid sequence. Percentage overlap between repertoires was computed as shared unique clonotypes divided by the size of the smaller repertoire. RTK rarefaction, the Chao1 estimator, and Recon v2.1 estimates of unobserved clonotypes were used to assess repertoire richness. Generation probabilities were computed with OLGA for all TCRbeta clonotypes obtained by the gDNA method from several donors. TCRdb obtained this table from immuneACCESS and retained in-frame rearrangements with V and J assigned. These tables miss some clones; where compared with another copy, unresolved V genes account for less than half of the shortfall, and the remainder is unexplained. V and J calls and clone size are as listed in that table; D and trimming were resolved from the DNA. In all, the sample holds about 960,000 clones, and roughly 72% of those were seen once. Approximately 1.5% of the sample goes to the ten largest clones.

The data derive from a study of shared clonotypes between healthy human individuals (dated by TCRdb to 2020 to 2022). Study-level background: A couple of women and three men aged 18 to 49 years were included in the cohort. For each donor, CD4 naive and CD4 memory were each given three plates, CD8 naive was given two plates, and CD8 memory was given one plate. The study deeply sequenced blood TCR repertoires of five healthy adults to estimate repertoire size and the extent of clonotype sharing between individuals. To increase sequencing depth and limit assay-specific biases, different laboratories used diverse techniques to prepare libraries and sequence TCR repertoires. Leukapheresis yielded between about 0.85 and 9 billion PBMCs per donor.

Results the study describes overall, beyond this receptor: Naive subsets generally had larger estimated clonotype richness than memory subsets. Rarefaction of sorted-subset datasets indicated incomplete sequencing despite the large sequencing depth. Pairwise subsampling indicated that sequencing depth was expected to affect the degree of clonotype sharing among donors. The small number of donors limited the genetic and exposure-history diversity represented. Higher generation probabilities were observed for clonotypes shared by all four sorted-subset donors than for non-shared clonotypes. Sampling was restricted to blood, and TCR repertoires in tissue are likely to differ from TCR repertoires in blood. Across a handful of donors, 4.5% to 6.5% of naive CD4, around 3.3% of naive CD8, 2.3% of memory CD4, and under 0.45% of memory CD8 clonotypes were shared.

Between the V and J ends, shortened by 1 base and 3 bases respectively, the junction contains 7 bases. The CDR3, cysteine through phenylalanine, is 13 amino acids long. Only the CDR3 part of the read is kept: 39 bases, read in frame from the first base. The germline V gene (reference sequence) supplies CDR1 GTSNPN and CDR2 SVGIG. The source of this sequence is a man aged 18-30 years in good health. In this chain, TRBV30 is recombined with TRBJ1-5; the D segment could be TRBD1, given 5 matching bases. Sequencing was done on a sample of memory CD4+ T cells sorted from blood. Read against the paper, the sample's cell subset or site label means: CD45RA-negative fraction. The CDR3 protein sequence reads: CAWSGGANQPQHF. At the DNA level, the sequence is TGTGCCTGGAGTGGAGGGGCCAATCAGCCCCAGCATTTT. Full variable domain (CDR3 extended with the reference TRBV30 and TRBJ1-5 proteins): SQTIHQWPATLVQPVGSPLSLECTVEGTSNPNLYWYRQAAGRGLQLLFYSVGIGQISSEVPQNLSASRPQDRQFILSSKKLLLSDSGFYLCAWSGGANQPQHFGDGTRLSIL.